Listed below are T cell receptor beta chains from one sample, sequenced in a study of beta chain features in type 1 diabetes. The protocol was immunoSEQ multiplex PCR, while the TCRdb copy is restricted to in-frame clones and leaves out a portion. Of about 160,000 clones listed, around 7.9% are singletons. The sequenced material came from central memory CD4+ T cells from blood. These receptors came from a man younger than 35 with type 1 diabetes. CDR3s include the opening cysteine and the closing phenylalanine or tryptophan. D genes are given only for firm matches. The size field is filled for only some rows; it gives once, few, many or a size class.

CDR3aa | CDR3nt | abundance | j_gene | d_gene | v_gene
CASSIPLVGIGTGELFF | TGTGCCAGTAGTATACCCCTCGTGGGCATCGGCACCGGGGAGCTGTTTTTT | few | TRBJ2-2 | . | TRBV19
CASSLISGGGGGYTF | TGTGCCAGCAGCCTCATCTCCGGGGGGGGAGGTGGCTACACCTTC | . | TRBJ1-2 | . | TRBV9
CASSPGTLNQYF | TGTGCCAGCAGCCCGGGGACACTTAACCAGTACTTC | . | TRBJ2-5 | . | TRBV7-2
CASSLQRDRTSGRYEQYF | TGTGCCAGCAGCCTTCAGAGAGACCGGACTAGCGGGAGATACGAGCAGTACTTC | . | TRBJ2-7 | TRBD2 | TRBV5-6
CASRSIQGLPDTQYF | TGTGCCAGTAGATCCATACAGGGATTGCCAGATACGCAGTATTTT | . | TRBJ2-3 | . | TRBV19
CASSLTGGLFGETQYF | TGTGCCAGCAGCTTGACGGGGGGGCTTTTCGGAGAGACCCAGTACTTC | . | TRBJ2-5 | TRBD2 | TRBV5-6
CAWTGGPASNQPQHF | TGTGCCTGGACAGGGGGCCCGGCAAGCAATCAGCCCCAGCATTTT | many | TRBJ1-5 | TRBD1 | TRBV30
CASTTAGTDSNEQFF | TGTGCCAGCACCACCGCCGGGACTGATAGCAATGAGCAGTTCTTC | few | TRBJ2-1 | . | TRBV28
CASSDSGGETQYF | TGTGCCAGCAGCGACTCGGGGGGGGAGACCCAGTACTTC | few | TRBJ2-5 | TRBD2 | TRBV28
CASSDWRLDKNIQYF | TGTGCCAGCAGTGATTGGAGACTAGACAAAAACATTCAGTACTTC | few | TRBJ2-4 | . | TRBV25-1
CASSPLAGRETQYF | TGTGCCAGCAGTCCACTAGCGGGAAGGGAGACCCAGTACTTC | . | TRBJ2-5 | TRBD2 | TRBV28
CASSFSDEQYF | TGTGCCAGCAGCTTCAGCGACGAGCAGTACTTC | few | TRBJ2-7 | . | TRBV7-9
CASSPGQGPSYEQYF | TGTGCCAGCTCACCAGGACAGGGGCCATCCTACGAGCAGTACTTC | once | TRBJ2-7 | TRBD1 | TRBV18
CASSFGLAGGPIQTNEQFF | TGTGCCAGCAGCTTTGGACTAGCGGGAGGGCCGATCCAGACTAATGAGCAGTTCTTC | . | TRBJ2-1 | TRBD2 | TRBV7-6
CASSFRWSAEAFF | TGTGCCAGCAGTTTTAGGTGGAGCGCTGAAGCTTTCTTT | few | TRBJ1-1 | . | TRBV28
CSVEDRRGFGTGELFF | TGCAGCGTTGAAGATCGGAGAGGGTTCGGCACCGGGGAGCTGTTTTTT | . | TRBJ2-2 | . | TRBV29-1
CASSLEGEPLGEQFF | TGCGCCAGCAGCTTGGAGGGGGAGCCTCTTGGTGAGCAGTTCTTC | many | TRBJ2-1 | . | TRBV5-1
CAWSDLGHPLSKLFF | TGTGCCTGGAGTGATTTGGGACACCCTTTGTCAAAACTGTTTTTT | once | TRBJ1-4 | . | TRBV30
CASSVQVTTEAFF | TGCGCCAGCAGTGTACAGGTGACCACTGAAGCTTTCTTT | . | TRBJ1-1 | . | TRBV10-2
CASSLAGAGRDTQYF | TGCGCCAGCAGCTTGGCCGGGGCGGGGCGAGATACGCAGTATTTT | . | TRBJ2-3 | . | TRBV5-1
CASSQFLAGGDTQYF | TGCGCCAGCAGCCAATTTCTAGCGGGGGGAGATACGCAGTATTTT | many | TRBJ2-3 | TRBD2 | TRBV4-3
CASSSAGTGNQPQHF | TGTGCCAGCAGCTCCGCCGGGACAGGGAATCAGCCCCAGCATTTT | . | TRBJ1-5 | TRBD1 | TRBV5-6
CASSLFGTGLKEKLFF | TGTGCCAGCAGTTTATTCGGGACAGGTCTGAAAGAAAAACTGTTTTTT | few | TRBJ1-4 | TRBD1 | TRBV28
CASSYDRGGTEAFF | TGTGCCAGCAGTTACGATAGAGGGGGCACTGAAGCTTTCTTT | few | TRBJ1-1 | . | TRBV6-6
CASSRKTSGRSSYEQYF | TGTGCCAGCAGCCGGAAGACTAGCGGGCGGAGCTCCTACGAGCAGTACTTC | few | TRBJ2-7 | TRBD2 | TRBV5-4
CASSESFTGELFF | TGTGCCAGCAGTGAATCGTTCACCGGGGAGCTGTTTTTT | few | TRBJ2-2 | . | TRBV2
CASSEGLAARHF | TGTGCCAGCAGTGAAGGGTTAGCCGCTCGGCATTTT | . | TRBJ1-5 | . | TRBV6-1
CASSLSTSGRHAYNEQFF | TGTGCCAGCAGTTTGTCGACTAGCGGGAGGCACGCCTACAATGAGCAGTTCTTC | . | TRBJ2-1 | TRBD2 | TRBV27
CASRTGSNYGYTF | TGTGCCAGTAGAACTGGGAGTAACTATGGCTACACCTTC | . | TRBJ1-2 | . | TRBV19
CASSFSDRAHGYTF | TGTGCCAGCAGTTTTTCCGACAGGGCCCATGGCTACACCTTC | . | TRBJ1-2 | TRBD1 | TRBV27
CASSLGGTGGEQYF | TGTGCCAGCAGCTTGGGCGGGACAGGGGGCGAGCAGTACTTC | . | TRBJ2-7 | TRBD1 | TRBV5-4
CSVGTGGLSYEQYF | TGCAGCGTTGGGACAGGGGGCCTCTCCTACGAGCAGTACTTC | few | TRBJ2-7 | TRBD1 | TRBV29-1
CASSLTRENEQFF | TGTGCCAGCAGCTTGACCAGGGAAAATGAGCAGTTCTTC | . | TRBJ2-1 | . | TRBV5-4
CASSSNSNQPQHF | TGTGCCAGCAGTAGCAATAGCAATCAGCCCCAGCATTTT | . | TRBJ1-5 | . | TRBV6-1
CASSRQPYEQYF | TGTGCCAGCAGTCGACAGCCCTACGAGCAGTACTTC | few | TRBJ2-7 | . | TRBV2
CSVAGTERSEQYF | TGCAGCGTGGCCGGGACAGAGAGAAGCGAGCAGTACTTC | few | TRBJ2-7 | TRBD1 | TRBV29-1
CASSIRQGLPLHF | TGTGCCAGTAGTATCAGACAGGGGTTACCCCTCCACTTT | . | TRBJ1-6 | TRBD1 | TRBV19
CASSSIGSWGFLF | TGTGCCAGCAGTTCAATCGGTTCCTGGGGCTTCCTTTTC | few | TRBJ2-7 | . | TRBV28
CASSQEPGNTEAFF | TGCGCCAGCAGCCAAGAGCCAGGGAACACTGAAGCTTTCTTT | . | TRBJ1-1 | . | TRBV4-3
CASSPTDRNTEAFF | TGTGCCAGCTCACCGACCGACAGAAACACTGAAGCTTTCTTT | few | TRBJ1-1 | . | TRBV18
CSETSGTDTQYF | TGCAGCGAGACTAGCGGCACAGATACGCAGTATTTT | few | TRBJ2-3 | TRBD2 | TRBV29-1